Below are 31 T cell receptor beta chains sequenced from a single sample in a study of OX40 agonist ivuxolimab in advanced cancers. Some clones are missing from TCRdb's copy, which holds only in-frame ones; the method was immunoSEQ multiplex PCR. The sample yields around 48,000 clones, about 88% seen once. Specimen: CD4+ or CD8+ T cells sorted from blood, collected in a trial of the OX40 agonist ivuxolimab. The receptors here all came from an adult with an advanced solid tumor such as melanoma, head and neck, liver or kidney cancer.

The chain joins TRBV19 to TRBJ2-5; D possibly corresponds to TRBD2 (5 bases). Between the trimmed V and J ends, which lost 8 bases and 5 bases, there was a span of 12 bases. The CDR3 sequence is 12 residues long. Looked up from germline, CDR1 is LNHDA and CDR2 is SQIVND (reference sequence). This CDR3 reads CASGPTGETQYF. CDR3 sequence (DNA): TGTGCCAGTGGGCCCACGGGGGAGACCCAGTACTTC.

This clone showed up just a few times. This rearrangement joins TRBV7-3 to TRBJ2-2; 10 bases are a match to TRBD1. After removal of 5 bases from V and 3 bases from J, the junction contained 15 bases not matched to a gene. This CDR3 is 19 amino acids long. Looked up from germline, CDR1 is SGHTA and CDR2 is FQGTGA. CDR3 DNA sequence: TGTGCCAGCAGCCCGAAAAAAGAGGGCGGGACAGGGGACACCGGGGAGCTGTTTTTT. Translating it yields CASSPKKEGGTGDTGELFF.

The chain links TRBV11-3 to TRBJ2-3; 8 bases match TRBD2. The CDR3 runs to 15 residues. The V gene's germline CDR1 is SGHNT and CDR2 YENEEA. V shed 5 bases and J 5 bases; nucleotides not matched to a gene: 9. Here the CDR3 reads CASSKRAGDLDTQYF. CDR3 in DNA: TGTGCCAGCAGCAAACGAGCGGGGGATTTAGATACGCAGTATTTT.

This chain uses TRBV9 with TRBJ1-3; no reliable D call. Deletions cut 0 bases from V and 2 bases from J, with 9 bases between. This CDR3 comprises 15 residues. Germline lookup yields CDR1 SGDLS and CDR2 YYNGEE. The CDR3 nucleotides read TGTGCCAGCAGCGTAGGCTCCCCGCCTGGAAACACCATATATTTT. Translated: CASSVGSPPGNTIYF.

The rearrangement joins TRBV4-1 to TRBJ2-7, with D hard to call. Looked up from germline, CDR1 is MGHRA and CDR2 is YSYEKL. The length of the CDR3 is 15 residues. V shed 0 bases and J shed 7 bases, with 16 bases lying between them. The CDR3 is CASSQDRGPMREQYF. As DNA, the CDR3 is TGCGCCAGCAGCCAAGACAGAGGCCCTATGAGGGAGCAGTACTTC.

The chain employs TRBV5-1 and TRBJ2-4; D is possibly TRBD2 (5 bases). V was clipped by 7 bases and J by 6 bases, with 11 bases between them. The CDR3 consists of 12 residues. Germline V gene sequence: CDR1 SGHRS, CDR2 YFSETQ. In nucleotides, the CDR3 is TGCGCCAGCTCCACAGAGGGAAACATTCAGTACTTC. Amino acid sequence: CASSTEGNIQYF.

The chain has TRBV7-8 and TRBJ2-7; TRBD2 matches at 12 bases. J gave up 0 bases and V 2 bases, and 17 bases lay outside the gene matches. The CDR3 length is 21 residues. CDR1 SGHVS and CDR2 FQNEAQ come from the germline V gene. This CDR3 is CASSLTFPGLAGTPGSYEQYF. The CDR3 region has the DNA TGTGCCAGCAGCTTAACTTTTCCCGGACTAGCGGGAACCCCGGGCTCCTACGAGCAGTACTTC.

The chain combines TRBV6-5 with TRBJ1-3, with D uncertain. CDR1 and CDR2 from the germline V gene are MNHEY and SVGAGI. This CDR3 has 13 amino acids. V lost 2 bases and J 3 bases, leaving 5 bases between the germline ends. The CDR3 coding sequence is TGTGCCAGCAGTTACCGGGGTGGAAACACCATATATTTT. It is translated as CASSYRGGNTIYF.

The V call is TRBV19, the J call TRBJ1-5, with no clear D. Germline loops: CDR1 LNHDA, CDR2 SQIVND (reference sequence). The ends were cut back, 3 bases at V and 0 bases at J, with 12 bases in the middle. This CDR3 spans 16 amino acids. The CDR3 region is CASSMVRVLSNQPQHF. The DNA of the CDR3 is TGTGCCAGTAGTATGGTTAGGGTACTTAGCAATCAGCCCCAGCATTTT.

V and J are TRBV5-4 and TRBJ2-7, with D hard to call. The germline V gene encodes CDR1 SGHNT and CDR2 YYREEE (reference sequence). The CDR3 totals 14 residues. Deletions cut 1 base from V and 6 bases from J, with 14 bases between. This CDR3 reads CASSLRGNAGEQYF. DNA for the CDR3: TGTGCCAGCAGCTTGCGCGGAAACGCTGGCGAGCAGTACTTC.

There are a few counts of this clone. The chain couples TRBV2 to TRBJ1-6; 7 positions agree with TRBD1. CDR3 length: 15 residues. Germline lookup yields CDR1 SNHLY and CDR2 FYNNEI. After removal of 4 bases from V and 7 bases from J, the junction contained 7 bases not matched to a gene. The CDR3 coding sequence is TGTGCCAGCAGTGGACAGGGCCGACAAAATTCACCCCTCCACTTT. Amino acids: CASSGQGRQNSPLHF.

The V and J genes are TRBV28 and TRBJ1-2, with 11 bases lining up with TRBD1. The CDR3 covers 16 residues. Germline V gene lookup returns CDR1 MDHEN and CDR2 SYDVKM. V shed 8 bases and J 4 bases; nucleotides not matched to a gene: 12. The CDR3 DNA follows: TGTGCCAGCTTCCGGGACAGGGGGAAGTCGGGCTATGGCTACACCTTC. It is translated as CASFRDRGKSGYGYTF.

The rearrangement links TRBV10-3 to TRBJ2-7, with 9 bases that match TRBD1. This CDR3 region has 16 residues. Germline V gene data show CDR1 as ENHRY and CDR2 as SYGVKD. V was clipped by 4 bases and J by 4 bases; unmatched bases: 11. The DNA of the CDR3 is TGTGCCATCAGTGCCCAAATCGGGACAGGGCTATACGAGCAGTACTTC. Protein: CAISAQIGTGLYEQYF.

J is TRBJ2-3 and V is TRBV9; tentative D call: TRBD2 (6 bases). V lost 4 bases and J 9 bases, leaving 21 bases between the germline ends. Germline V gene lookup returns CDR1 SGDLS and CDR2 YYNGEE. The CDR3 spans 15 residues. The CDR3 reads CASSPGLGMRYTQYF. CDR3 DNA sequence: TGTGCCAGCAGCCCGGGACTCGGGATGAGATACACGCAGTATTTT.

This sequence joins TRBV2 and TRBJ1-6; D possibly corresponds to TRBD1 (6 bases). V was trimmed by 5 bases and J by 9 bases, leaving 11 bases between them. The CDR3 extends over 13 amino acids. Germline CDR1 is SNHLY and CDR2 is FYNNEI. In DNA, the CDR3 is TGTGCCAGCAGTTGGGGGGCGAGTTCACCCCTCCACTTT. It codes for CASSWGASSPLHF. Complete variable domain (other parts from reference TRBV2 and TRBJ1-6): EPEVTQTPSHQVTQMGQEVILRCVPISNHLYFYWYRQILGQKVEFLVSFYNNEISEKSEIFDDQFSVERPDGSNFTLKIRSTKLEDSAMYFCASSWGASSPLHFGNGTRLTVT.

The count of this clone is one. As DNA, the CDR3 is TGTGCCAGCAGCTTACTCCTGGGGAATCAGCCCCAGCATTTT. This codes for CASSLLLGNQPQHF. V usage is TRBV7-2 and J usage is TRBJ1-5; D is ambiguous. Germline loops: CDR1 SGHTA, CDR2 FQGNSA. V dropped 2 bases and J dropped 4 bases, with 9 bases sitting between them. CDR3 length: 14 residues.

V gene TRBV11-2 combines with J gene TRBJ2-4; D may match TRBD1 or TRBD2 (6 bases each). With 2 bases removed from V and 0 bases from J, the gap between germline ends came to 11 bases. CDR3 length equals 16 residues. Germline assignment: CDR1 SGHAT and CDR2 FQNNGV. In DNA, the CDR3 is TGTGCCAGCAGCTTAAGGGGGGCACTAGCCAAAAACATTCAGTACTTC. Protein: CASSLRGALAKNIQYF.

The chain combines TRBV5-1 with TRBJ2-5; D perhaps matches TRBD1 (6 bases). The CDR3 covers 14 residues. The germline V gene has CDR1 SGHRS and CDR2 YFSETQ. With 4 bases removed from V and 4 bases from J, the gap between germline ends came to 14 bases. CDR3: CASSQNLGGETQYF. The CDR3 bases are TGCGCCAGCAGCCAAAACTTAGGGGGAGAGACCCAGTACTTC.

V is TRBV9 and J is TRBJ2-2, with 8 bases identical to TRBD1. The CDR3 contains 16 residues. With V trimmed by 4 bases and J by 3 bases, 8 bases remained unmatched. The germline gives CDR1 SGDLS, CDR2 YYNGEE. CDR3 nucleotide sequence: TGTGCCAGCAGCCCCCCCGCAGGGGGCTACACCGGGGAGCTGTTTTTT. Amino acids: CASSPPAGGYTGELFF.

This rearrangement joins TRBV2 to TRBJ2-7; TRBD2 matches at 7 bases. CDR3 length: 12 amino acids. Germline V gives CDR1 SNHLY, CDR2 FYNNEI. V gave up 8 bases and J gave up 4 bases; unmatched junction bases: 5. The CDR3 is CASGLGRYEQYF. CDR3 sequence (DNA): TGTGCCAGCGGACTAGGTCGGTACGAGCAGTACTTC.

The genes are TRBV6-1 and TRBJ2-1; 11 nucleotides line up with TRBD2. CDR1 MNHNS and CDR2 SASEGT come from the germline V gene. The CDR3 consists of 15 residues. V gave up 6 bases and J gave up 1 base; unmatched junction bases: 2. In nucleotides, the CDR3 is TGTGCCAGCAGGAGACTAGCGGGGTCCTACAATGAGCAGTTCTTC. Translation: CASRRLAGSYNEQFF.

The chain combines TRBV7-2 with TRBJ2-3; unclear D gene. V was shortened by 6 bases and J by 7 bases, with 11 bases between the two germline ends. Germline CDR1 is SGHTA and CDR2 is FQGNSA. The CDR3 runs 12 residues. CDR3 sequence: CASSAAGYTQYF. CDR3 in DNA: TGTGCCAGCAGTGCCGCCGGATATACGCAGTATTTT.

The CDR3 is CASSRKGFRGGPDTQYF. Here the CDR3 DNA reads TGTGCCAGCAGCCGGAAAGGGTTCAGGGGAGGACCAGATACGCAGTATTTT. The chain employs TRBV11-1 and TRBJ2-3; D is perhaps TRBD1 or TRBD2 (6 bases each). This CDR3 comprises 17 residues. V lost 5 bases and J lost 4, with 22 bases in between. Germline CDR1 reads SGHAT; CDR2 reads FQDESV (reference sequence).

The J gene is TRBJ2-5, the V gene TRBV27, with D perhaps assigned TRBD1 or TRBD2 (5 bases each). Judging by the DNA end, TRBJ2-7 fits better; the J call may be wrong. The CDR3 sequence is 16 residues long. Germline-derived CDR1 and CDR2 are MNHEY and SMNVEV (reference sequence). DNA of the CDR3: TGTGCCAGCAGTTTATGGGGGACGTCTAGTTCCTACGAGCAGTACTTC. Residues: CASSLWGTSSSYEQYF.

The V and J genes are TRBV21-1 and TRBJ1-5. TRBV21-1 is flagged as a pseudogene. The CDR3 runs to 16 residues. For the CDR3, the DNA is TGTGCCAGCCTAATTTGGGGGGGGAATAGCAATCAGCCCCAGCATTTT. Its translation: CASLIWGGNSNQPQHF.

The V gene is TRBV19, the J gene TRBJ1-3; unclear D gene. The CDR3 spans 11 residues. Looked up from germline, CDR1 is LNHDA and CDR2 is SQIVND (reference sequence). Trimming removed 8 bases from V and 5 bases from J, with 7 bases in between. DNA for the CDR3: TGTGCCAGTTCCACACGAAACACCATATATTTT. It yields the protein CASSTRNTIYF.

V gene TRBV5-4 combines with J gene TRBJ2-1; 9 nucleotides line up with TRBD2. The germline gives CDR1 SGHNT, CDR2 YYREEE (reference sequence). The CDR3 covers 15 residues. The ends lost 3 bases at V and 5 bases at J; junction bases unmatched: 6. The CDR3 reads CASSSRTSDNNEQFF. In DNA, the CDR3 is TGTGCCAGCAGCTCCCGGACTAGCGACAACAATGAGCAGTTCTTC.

The J gene is TRBJ2-7, the V gene TRBV11-2, with 12 positions matching TRBD2. Unmatched junction bases numbered 13, after V lost 5 bases and J lost 5 bases. CDR3 length: 17 amino acids. Germline CDR1 reads SGHAT; CDR2 reads FQNNGV. CDR3 in amino acids: CASSGRLLAGGYDEQYF. Written as DNA, the CDR3 is TGTGCCAGCAGCGGACGACTCCTAGCGGGGGGGTATGACGAGCAGTACTTC.

Comments on this clone: One end of the junction does not line up with germline, which may come from a read error. The chain carries TRBV4-3 and TRBJ2-1, with D tentatively TRBD1 or TRBD2 (7 bases each). In germline, CDR1 is LGHNA, CDR2 YSLEER. The CDR3 consists of 17 residues. CDR3 DNA: TGCGCCAGCAGCCAAGATATGGGAGGGGGCTCCCACAATGAGCAGTTCTTC. Encoded protein: CASSQDMGGGSHNEQFF.

The J gene is TRBJ2-2, the V gene TRBV11-1; possibly TRBD2 for D (6 bases). Germline V gene sequence: CDR1 SGHAT, CDR2 FQDESV (reference sequence). The CDR3 covers 15 residues. Trimming removed 5 bases from V and 7 bases from J, with 17 bases in between. Written as DNA, the CDR3 is TGTGCCAGCAGCGCCACGGGAGTCTATGACGGGGAGCTGTTTTTT. Translation: CASSATGVYDGELFF.

The chain uses TRBV11-2 and TRBJ2-2; no clear D. The CDR3 is 16 residues long. Germline values: CDR1 SGHAT, CDR2 FQNNGV. Trimming took 3 bases from V and 0 from J, leaving 11 bases between them. The CDR3 bases are TGTGCCAGCAGCTTCTTCCGCCCCACGAACACCGGGGAGCTGTTTTTT. It is translated as CASSFFRPTNTGELFF.